These T cell receptor beta chains were read from a single sample in a study of CD8+CD57+ T cells in acquired aplastic anemia. TCRdb re-called the reads with MiXCR, one entry per CDR3 protein. The sample has about 180,000 distinct CDR3 sequences, roughly 48% seen once. Sequencing was done on a sample of sorted CD4+, CD8+, or CD8+CD57+ T cells (not recorded which) from PBMCs. These receptors came from a human donor with aplastic anemia. The CDR3 runs from the conserved cysteine through the conserved F or W. The D gene is left open where the match is weak. Part of the rows lack a size; the others show once, few, many or a class for expanded clones.

TRBV2	-	TRBJ1-1	-	TGTGCCAGCACCAAGTGGGATACTGAAGCTTTCTTT	CASTKWDTEAFF
TRBV11-2	-	TRBJ2-5	TRBD1	TGTGCCAGCAGCCTGTTAGACGGGACAGGGGATGAGACCCAGTACTTC	CASSLLDGTGDETQYF
TRBV7-9	many	TRBJ1-1	TRBD1	TGTGCCAGCGAGGACAGGGGCTGGGTGAACACTGAAGCTTTCTTT	CASEDRGWVNTEAFF
TRBV10-3	few	TRBJ2-2	-	TGTGCCATCAAAGGGACACCGAACACCGGGGAGCTGTTTTTT	CAIKGTPNTGELFF
TRBV15	-	TRBJ1-5	TRBD1	TGTGCCACCAGCAGAGATATGACAGGGAACAATCAGCCCCAGCATTTT	CATSRDMTGNNQPQHF
TRBV19	-	TRBJ1-5	-	TGTGCCAGTAGTATAAGGGGCGTGGAGCAGGGGATACAGCCCCAGCATTTT	CASSIRGVEQGIQPQHF
TRBV18	many	TRBJ2-7	-	TGTGCCAGCTCACCGAGTAAAGGGGGCTCCTACGAGCAGTACTTC	CASSPSKGGSYEQYF
TRBV20-1	many	TRBJ1-2	-	TGCAGTGCCGGGCATTTGATTGGCTACACCTTC	CSAGHLIGYTF
TRBV11-2	many	TRBJ2-3	-	TGTGCCAGCAGCACCCGCCTGGGGGTCACAGATACGCAGTATTTT	CASSTRLGVTDTQYF
TRBV7-6	-	TRBJ2-7	-	TGTGCCAGCAGCTTATCCGGGGTAGCGTCCGAGCAGTACTTC	CASSLSGVASEQYF
TRBV7-6	-	TRBJ2-3	TRBD2	TGTGCCAGCAGCTTAGTTAGCGGGGGGGCCGGGGAGCAGTATTTT	CASSLVSGGAGEQYF
TRBV14	once	TRBJ1-2	TRBD1	TGTGTCAGCAGCCAACCGGGGACAGGGAACGGCTACACCTTC	CVSSQPGTGNGYTF
TRBV7-9	-	TRBJ2-6	-	TGTGCCAGCAGCTTGACCCTCTGTGGGGCCAACGTCCTGACTTTT	CASSLTLCGANVLTF
TRBV5-6	many	TRBJ2-5	-	TGTGCCAGCAGGTTGGAGGGTAATCAAGAGACCCAGTACTTC	CASRLEGNQETQYF
TRBV4-3	-	TRBJ1-1	-	TGCGCCAGCAGCAATCCAGGGGACACGGACACTGAAGCTTTCTTT	CASSNPGDTDTEAFF
TRBV4-1	-	TRBJ1-3	-	TGCGCCAGCAGCCAACCGCGGGCCGGCGTGTTGAACACCATATATTTT	CASSQPRAGVLNTIYF
TRBV12-3/TRBV12-4	many	TRBJ1-5	-	TGTGCCAGCAGTAAAACATATAGCAATCAGCCCCAGCATTTT	CASSKTYSNQPQHF
TRBV7-2	-	TRBJ1-1	-	TGTGCCAGCAGCTTAGTGCCCTTACAGGGGAACACTGAAGCTTTCTTT	CASSLVPLQGNTEAFF
TRBV10-3	-	TRBJ2-1	TRBD2	TGTGCCATCAGTGAGTTGAGCGGGAGGGATAATGAGCAGTTCTTC	CAISELSGRDNEQFF
TRBV20-1	few	TRBJ1-4	TRBD1	TGCGGTGCTAGAGGGACAGCGGGCAGCCCCCTAGAAAAACTGTTTTTT	CGARGTAGSPLEKLFF
TRBV5-1	many	TRBJ2-5	-	TGCGCCAGCAGCATAACTGGGACACCCCAAGAGACCCAGTACTTC	CASSITGTPQETQYF
TRBV20-1	-	TRBJ2-1	TRBD2	TGCAGTGCTAGAGATGGTAGCGGGGGGAATGAGCAGTTCTTC	CSARDGSGGNEQFF
TRBV7-2	few	TRBJ1-1	-	TGTGCCAGCAGCTGGGTTTTGGGGTGGGCTGAAGCTTTCTTT	CASSWVLGWAEAFF
TRBV24-1	-	TRBJ2-3	-	TGTGCCACCAGTGATACCCAGGGATACGACACAGATACGCAGTATTTT	CATSDTQGYDTDTQYF
TRBV10-3	-	TRBJ1-1	TRBD1	TGTGCCATCAGTCACAGGGGGATGAGCACTGAAGCTTTCTTT	CAISHRGMSTEAFF
TRBV19	many	TRBJ1-5	-	TGTGCCAGTAGTGTATGGGAGGGGGATCCCAGCAATCAGCCCCAGCATTTT	CASSVWEGDPSNQPQHF
TRBV6-2/TRBV6-3	few	TRBJ2-7	TRBD1	TGTGCCAGCAGTTACTCGATTGGACATGGACAGGGGACCTACGAGCAGTACTTC	CASSYSIGHGQGTYEQYF
TRBV5-1	-	TRBJ2-7	-	TGCGCCAGCAGCCTATCGGTGGGGGTCCAGTACTTC	CASSLSVGVQYF
TRBV7-9	many	TRBJ1-4	-	TGTGCCAGCAGCTTAAGGTCAGGGCTCGATGGAAAACTGTTTTTT	CASSLRSGLDGKLFF
TRBV9	-	TRBJ2-6	TRBD2	TGTGCCAGCAGCGTAGATCCTAGCGGGGGGAACTCTGGGGCCAACGTCCTGACTTTC	CASSVDPSGGNSGANVLTF
TRBV25-1	-	TRBJ1-1	-	TGTGCCAGCAGTGAAGGGGCAGGCATGAACACTGAAGCTTTCTTT	CASSEGAGMNTEAFF
TRBV18	-	TRBJ2-3	TRBD2	TGTGCCAGCTCACAGCTAGCGGGGGAGCTGCCTGGCACAGATACGCAGTATTTT	CASSQLAGELPGTDTQYF
TRBV10-3	-	TRBJ2-2	TRBD1	TGTGCCAGCCTCCCCGGGACAGGGTCCCGGGAGCTGTTTTTT	CASLPGTGSRELFF
TRBV4-2	many	TRBJ1-6	-	TGTGCCAGCAGCCAAGGCCCAGCAGGGGAGAATTCACCCCTCCACTTT	CASSQGPAGENSPLHF
TRBV7-8	few	TRBJ2-5	-	TGTGCCAGCAGCCCACAGGGAATCCAAGAGACCCAGTACTTC	CASSPQGIQETQYF
TRBV2	-	TRBJ2-5	TRBD1	TGTGCCAGCAGTCAACAGGGGGCGTCCCAAGAGACCCAGTACTTC	CASSQQGASQETQYF
TRBV18	once	TRBJ1-1	-	TGTGCCAGCTCACCACAGAAAATGAACACTGAAGCTTCCTTT	CASSPQKMNTEASF
TRBV19	-	TRBJ2-1	TRBD2	TGTGCCAGTAGCGGGCGGGGGGCCTACAATGAGCAGTTCTTC	CASSGRGAYNEQFF
TRBV2	-	TRBJ2-1	TRBD2	TGTGCCAGCAAAGGACTAGCGGGGAACAATGAGCAGTTCTTC	CASKGLAGNNEQFF
TRBV14	-	TRBJ1-1	TRBD1	TGTGCCAGCAGCCCTGGACAGGGAAGGGGAGCTTTCTTT	CASSPGQGRGAFF
TRBV10-3	-	TRBJ1-5	TRBD1	TGTGCCAGCAGTTACTCAGGGGGCGCCGGACAGCCCCAGCATTTT	CASSYSGGAGQPQHF
TRBV19	-	TRBJ2-5	TRBD2	TGTGGGACTAGCGGGGGGCGGGCCGGCGAGACCCAGTACTTC	CGTSGGRAGETQYF
TRBV29-1	few	TRBJ1-6	-	TGCAGCGTGATGGACGGATCTAATTCACCCCTCCACTTT	CSVMDGSNSPLHF
TRBV5-8	many	TRBJ2-7	-	TGTGCCAGCAGCTTGGCCGGGACTCAACCCGAGCAGTACTTC	CASSLAGTQPEQYF
TRBV6-1	many	TRBJ2-7	-	TGTGCCAGCAGTGAAGCTTGGGGTCCAAGCGAGCAGTACTTC	CASSEAWGPSEQYF
TRBV7-9	-	TRBJ1-2	-	TGTGCCAGCAGCAATAGCGGGACGCCCAGGAGAGGCTACACCTTC	CASSNSGTPRRGYTF
TRBV20-1	many	TRBJ2-3	TRBD2	TGCAGTGCACCTAGCGGGGGAAGCACAGATACGCAGTATTTT	CSAPSGGSTDTQYF